The entry that follows covers one TCR beta chain sequence. This table comes from immunoSEQ multiplex PCR, and its TCRdb copy is limited to in-frame clones, with some not included. The profile covers 40,000 or so clones, with around 90% appearing a single time and 0.35% to 0.45% taken by the ten largest. The data belong to a study of T cell changes during pregnancy in multiple sclerosis. This clonotype was obtained from a female donor in good health, enrolled as a control in a pregnancy study. Sequencing was performed on CD4+ T cells from peripheral blood mononuclear cells, taken in the third trimester of pregnancy.

The CDR3 protein is CASRESGQANEQYF. The CDR3 DNA is TGTGCCAGCAGGGAATCGGGACAGGCAAACGAGCAGTACTTC. The chain is built from TRBV2 and TRBJ2-7; 8 bases agree with TRBD1. From germline, CDR1 is SNHLY and CDR2 FYNNEI. This CDR3 has 14 residues. Losses at the gene ends were 6 bases for V and 5 bases for J; bases not matched to a gene: 9.